A selection of T cell receptor beta chains follows, all from one sample in a study of early T cells in non-severe SARS-CoV-2 infection. Each CDR3 protein is one row after TCRdb ran MiXCR on the 5' RACE reads. The sample lists over 45,000 distinct CDR3 sequences; roughly 5.9% were seen once. Sequenced input: whole blood. These receptors all come from an adult who was a healthcare worker with PCR-confirmed SARS-CoV-2 infection or an uninfected control (not recorded which). Each CDR3 is given with its conserved first and last residue. Fields, in order: V gene, D gene, J gene, CDR3 length, CDR3 protein. D genes are given only for firm matches.

TRBV12-3/TRBV12-4,NA,TRBJ1-1,15,CASSLFGGGGTEAFF
TRBV4-2,NA,TRBJ2-2,12,CASSSGLLDLFF
TRBV20-1,TRBD2,TRBJ2-7,14,CSATLAGRSYEQYF
TRBV28,TRBD2,TRBJ2-7,15,CASSVGTTGSYEQYF
TRBV20-1,NA,TRBJ1-5,15,CSARDTQVGYQPQHF
TRBV20-1,TRBD2,TRBJ2-7,14,CSANPLAGVYEQYF
TRBV6-6,NA,TRBJ1-6,11,CASSFNSPLHF
TRBV20-1,TRBD2,TRBJ2-3,13,CSASGRATDTQYF
TRBV7-9,TRBD2,TRBJ2-7,15,CASGSRGVAGDEQYF
TRBV12-3/TRBV12-4,NA,TRBJ1-5,17,CASSGELSGAGNQPQHF
TRBV2,NA,TRBJ2-1,16,CASSYEPSGTTDYQFF
TRBV7-7,TRBD1,TRBJ2-5,17,CASSPTGAKHPRETQYF
TRBV11-2,TRBD2,TRBJ2-1,17,CASSLKLVAGVPNEQFF
TRBV15,NA,TRBJ2-1,16,CATSRDLIAGGDEQFF
TRBV11-2,TRBD2,TRBJ2-7,15,CASSSPGLAGKEQYF
TRBV30,NA,TRBJ2-7,13,CAWAPGRGYEQYF
TRBV6-5,NA,TRBJ2-3,14,CASNTGRSTDTQYF
TRBV30,NA,TRBJ1-1,12,CAWSEAAGSTFF
TRBV2,TRBD2,TRBJ2-1,13,CASNAGGPGEQFF
TRBV12-3/TRBV12-4,NA,TRBJ2-1,21,CASSPQRRDPEEEGVHNEQFF
TRBV24-1,TRBD1,TRBJ2-2,16,CATSDTGTGNTGELFF
TRBV3-1,NA,TRBJ1-6,16,CASSQVGPRSDSPLHF